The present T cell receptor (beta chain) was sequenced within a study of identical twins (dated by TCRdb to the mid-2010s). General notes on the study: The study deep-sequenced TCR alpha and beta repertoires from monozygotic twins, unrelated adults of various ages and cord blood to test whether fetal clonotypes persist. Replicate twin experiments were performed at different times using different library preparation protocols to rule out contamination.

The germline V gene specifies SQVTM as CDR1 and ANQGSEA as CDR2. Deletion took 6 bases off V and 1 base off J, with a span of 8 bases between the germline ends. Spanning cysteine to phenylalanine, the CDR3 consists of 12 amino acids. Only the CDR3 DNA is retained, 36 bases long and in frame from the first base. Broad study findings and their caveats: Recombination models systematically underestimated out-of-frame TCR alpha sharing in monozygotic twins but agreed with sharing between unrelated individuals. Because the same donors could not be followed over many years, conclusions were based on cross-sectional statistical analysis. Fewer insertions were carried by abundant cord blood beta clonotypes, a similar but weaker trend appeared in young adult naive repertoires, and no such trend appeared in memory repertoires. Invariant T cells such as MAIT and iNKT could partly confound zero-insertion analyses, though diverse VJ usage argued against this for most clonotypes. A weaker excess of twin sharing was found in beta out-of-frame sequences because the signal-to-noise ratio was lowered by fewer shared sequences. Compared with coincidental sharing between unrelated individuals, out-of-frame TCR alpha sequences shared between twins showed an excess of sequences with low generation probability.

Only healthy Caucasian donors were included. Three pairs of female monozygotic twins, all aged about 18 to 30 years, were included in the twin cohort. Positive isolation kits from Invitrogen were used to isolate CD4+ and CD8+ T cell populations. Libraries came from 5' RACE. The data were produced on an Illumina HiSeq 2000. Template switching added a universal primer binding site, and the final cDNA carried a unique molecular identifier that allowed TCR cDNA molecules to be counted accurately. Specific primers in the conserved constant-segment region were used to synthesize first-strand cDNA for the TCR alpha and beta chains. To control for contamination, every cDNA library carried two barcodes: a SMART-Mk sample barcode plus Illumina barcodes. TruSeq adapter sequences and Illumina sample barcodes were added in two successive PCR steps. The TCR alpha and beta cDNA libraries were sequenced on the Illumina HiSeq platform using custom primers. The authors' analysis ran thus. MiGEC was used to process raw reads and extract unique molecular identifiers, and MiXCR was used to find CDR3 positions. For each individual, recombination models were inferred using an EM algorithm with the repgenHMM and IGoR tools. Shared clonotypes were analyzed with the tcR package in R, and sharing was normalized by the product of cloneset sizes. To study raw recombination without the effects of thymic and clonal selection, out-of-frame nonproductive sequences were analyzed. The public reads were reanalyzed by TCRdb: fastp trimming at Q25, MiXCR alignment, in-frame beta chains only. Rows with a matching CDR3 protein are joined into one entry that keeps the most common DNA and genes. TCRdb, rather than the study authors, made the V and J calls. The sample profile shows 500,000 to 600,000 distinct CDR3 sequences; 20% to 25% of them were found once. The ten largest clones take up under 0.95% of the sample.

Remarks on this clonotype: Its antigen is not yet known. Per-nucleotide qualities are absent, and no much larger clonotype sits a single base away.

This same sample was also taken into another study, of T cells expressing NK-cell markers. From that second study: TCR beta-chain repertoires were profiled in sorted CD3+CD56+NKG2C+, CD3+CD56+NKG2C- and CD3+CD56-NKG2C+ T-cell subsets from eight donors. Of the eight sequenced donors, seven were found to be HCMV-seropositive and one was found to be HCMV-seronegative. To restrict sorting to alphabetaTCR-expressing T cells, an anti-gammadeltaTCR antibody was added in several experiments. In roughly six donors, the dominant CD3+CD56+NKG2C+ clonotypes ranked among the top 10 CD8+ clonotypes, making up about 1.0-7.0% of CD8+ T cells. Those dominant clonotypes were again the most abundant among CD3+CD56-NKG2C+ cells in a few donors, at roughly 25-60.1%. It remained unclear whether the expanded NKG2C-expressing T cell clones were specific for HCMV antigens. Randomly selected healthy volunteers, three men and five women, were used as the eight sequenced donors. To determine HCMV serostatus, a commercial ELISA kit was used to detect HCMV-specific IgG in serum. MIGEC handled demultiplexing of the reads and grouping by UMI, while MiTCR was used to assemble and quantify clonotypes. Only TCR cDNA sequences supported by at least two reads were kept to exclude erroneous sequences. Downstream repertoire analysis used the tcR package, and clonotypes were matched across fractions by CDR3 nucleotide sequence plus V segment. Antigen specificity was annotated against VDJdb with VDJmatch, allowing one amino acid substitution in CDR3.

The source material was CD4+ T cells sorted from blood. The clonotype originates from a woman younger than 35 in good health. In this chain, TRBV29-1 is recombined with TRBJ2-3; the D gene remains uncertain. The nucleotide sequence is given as TGCAGCGTGGTTGAGGGCACAGATACGCAGTATTTT. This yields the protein CSVVEGTDTQYF.